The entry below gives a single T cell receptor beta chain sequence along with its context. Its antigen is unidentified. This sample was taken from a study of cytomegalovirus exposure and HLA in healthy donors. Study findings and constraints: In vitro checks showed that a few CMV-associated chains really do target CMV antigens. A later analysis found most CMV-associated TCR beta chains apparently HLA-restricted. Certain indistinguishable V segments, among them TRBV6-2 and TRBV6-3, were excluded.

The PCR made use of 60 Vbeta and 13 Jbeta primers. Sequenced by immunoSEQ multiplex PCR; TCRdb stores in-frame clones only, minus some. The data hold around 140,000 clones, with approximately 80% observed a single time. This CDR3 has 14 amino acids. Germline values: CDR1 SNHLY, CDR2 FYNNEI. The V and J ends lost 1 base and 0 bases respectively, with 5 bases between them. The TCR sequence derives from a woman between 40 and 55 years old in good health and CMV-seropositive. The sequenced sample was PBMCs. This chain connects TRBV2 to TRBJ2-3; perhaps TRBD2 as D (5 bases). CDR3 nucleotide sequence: TGTGCCAGCAGTGAAGGGACTAGCACAGATACGCAGTATTTT. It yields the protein CASSEGTSTDTQYF. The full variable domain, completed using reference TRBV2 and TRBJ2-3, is EPEVTQTPSHQVTQMGQEVILRCVPISNHLYFYWYRQILGQKVEFLVSFYNNEISEKSEIFDDQFSVERPDGSNFTLKIRSTKLEDSAMYFCASSEGTSTDTQYFGPGTRLTVL.